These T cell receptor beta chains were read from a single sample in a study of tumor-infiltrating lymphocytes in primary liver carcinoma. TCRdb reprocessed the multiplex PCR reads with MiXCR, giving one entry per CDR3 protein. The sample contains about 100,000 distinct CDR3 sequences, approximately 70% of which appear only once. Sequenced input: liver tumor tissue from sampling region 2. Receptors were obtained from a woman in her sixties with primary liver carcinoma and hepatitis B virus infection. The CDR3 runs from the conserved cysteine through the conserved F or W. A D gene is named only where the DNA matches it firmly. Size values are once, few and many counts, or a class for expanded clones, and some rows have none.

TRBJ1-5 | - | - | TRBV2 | CAGSGTGPDQPQHF | TGTGCCGGCTCGGGTACGGGGCCCGATCAGCCCCAGCATTTT
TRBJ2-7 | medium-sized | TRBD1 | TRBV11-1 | CASSFRPTGALYEQYF | TGTGCCAGCAGCTTCAGGCCCACAGGGGCCCTTTACGAGCAGTACTTC
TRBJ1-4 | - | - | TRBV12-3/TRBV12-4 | CAGSLVPLLATEKLFF | TGTGCCGGCAGTTTGGTACCACTACTGGCTACTGAAAAACTGTTTTTT
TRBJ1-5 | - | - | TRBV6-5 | CASSYAVLDQPQHF | TGTGCCAGCAGTTACGCGGTGCTGGATCAGCCCCAGCATTTT
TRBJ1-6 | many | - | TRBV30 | CAWSVQGNSPLHF | TGTGCCTGGAGTGTTCAGGGTAATTCACCCCTCCACTTT
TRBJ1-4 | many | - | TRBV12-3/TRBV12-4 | CASSPHSSTGANEKLFF | TGTGCCAGCAGTCCCCACTCCTCGACAGGCGCCAATGAAAAACTGTTTTTT
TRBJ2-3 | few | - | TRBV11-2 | CASSLVGSTDTRYF | TGTGCCAGCAGCTTAGTTGGTAGTACAGATACGCGGTATTTT
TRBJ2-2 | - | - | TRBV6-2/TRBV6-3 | CATSYVQVTTGELFF | TGTGCCACCAGTTACGTGCAGGTAACGACCGGGGAGCTGTTTTTT
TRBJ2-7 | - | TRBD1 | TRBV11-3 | CASGPVTGGNYGQYF | TGTGCCAGCGGCCCCGTGACAGGGGGCAACTACGGGCAGTACTTC
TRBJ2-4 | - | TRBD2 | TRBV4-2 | CAISQESPSGRVGPGNIQYF | TGTGCCATCAGTCAAGAGTCACCTAGCGGGAGGGTAGGGCCAGGAAACATTCAGTACTTC
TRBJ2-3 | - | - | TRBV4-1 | CASSQTSGTYTQYF | TGCGCCAGCAGCCAGACGAGCGGAACATATACGCAGTATTTT
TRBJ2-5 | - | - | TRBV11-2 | CVSNLESKGTQYF | TGTGTCAGCAACTTAGAATCCAAGGGGACCCAATACTTC
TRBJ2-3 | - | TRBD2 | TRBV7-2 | CASSLGLAEHTDTQYF | TGTGCCAGCAGCCTCGGACTAGCGGAACACACAGATACGCAGTATTTT
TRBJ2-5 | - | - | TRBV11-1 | CASDLGLDAPLETQYF | TGTGCCAGCGACCTAGGATTGGACGCCCCACTAGAGACCCAGTACTTC
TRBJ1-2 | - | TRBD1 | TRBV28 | CASNRQGEDYGYTF | TGTGCCAGCAATCGACAGGGGGAAGACTATGGCTACACCTTC
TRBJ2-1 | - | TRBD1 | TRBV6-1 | CASGPDRGPHNEQFF | TGTGCCAGCGGACCGGACAGGGGTCCCCACAATGAGCAGTTCTTC
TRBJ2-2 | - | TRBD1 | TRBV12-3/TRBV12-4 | CASSLEQGYTGELFF | TGTGCCAGCAGTCTCGAACAGGGGTACACCGGGGAGCTGTTTTTT
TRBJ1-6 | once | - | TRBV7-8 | CAGSFRQGPSSPLHF | TGTGCCGGCAGCTTTAGGCAGGGTCCGAGTTCACCCCTCCACTTT
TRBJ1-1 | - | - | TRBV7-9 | CASSLEMSAEAFF | TGTGCCAGCAGCTTAGAGATGTCCGCTGAAGCTTTCTTT
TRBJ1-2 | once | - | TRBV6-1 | CASSAVTGLGVYSHTF | TGTGCCAGCAGTGCAGTCACAGGGTTAGGAGTGTATAGCCACACCTTC
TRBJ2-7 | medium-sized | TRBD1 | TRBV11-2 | CASSLVPTGAYEQYF | TGTGCCAGCAGCTTAGTCCCGACAGGGGCCTACGAGCAGTACTTC
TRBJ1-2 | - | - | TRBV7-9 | CASSPSRGGYGYTF | TGTGCCAGCAGCCCTAGTAGGGGCGGCTATGGCTACACCTTC
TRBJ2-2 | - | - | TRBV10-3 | CAISRPLGGTGELVF | TGTGCCATCAGCCGACCGTTGGGAGGAACCGGGGAGCTGGTTTTT
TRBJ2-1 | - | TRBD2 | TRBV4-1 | CASSQEVGLAGLEQFF | TGCGCCAGCAGCCAAGAAGTTGGACTAGCGGGGCTGGAGCAGTTCTTC
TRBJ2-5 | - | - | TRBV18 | CASSPSQAGETQCF | TGTGCCAGCTCACCTTCACAGGCTGGGGAGACCCAGTGCTTC
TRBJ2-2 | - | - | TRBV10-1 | CASPSITGSGELFF | TGCGCCAGCCCCTCCATCACAGGAAGTGGGGAGCTGTTTTTT
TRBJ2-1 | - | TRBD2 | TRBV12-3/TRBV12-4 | CSSNFSGTSGDNEQFF | TGTTCCAGCAATTTTTCAGGGACTAGCGGAGACAATGAGCAGTTCTTC
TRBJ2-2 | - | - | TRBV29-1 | CSVVTNMNTGEPFF | TGCAGCGTGGTGACTAACATGAACACCGGGGAGCCGTTTTTT
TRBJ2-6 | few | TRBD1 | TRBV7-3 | CASSLTVQGASGANVPTF | TGTGCCAGCAGCTTAACGGTCCAGGGGGCAAGTGGGGCCAACGTCCCGACTTTC
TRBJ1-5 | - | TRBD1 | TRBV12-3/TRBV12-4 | CASRPGTAYGGNQPQHF | TGTGCCAGCAGGCCCGGGACAGCATATGGTGGCAATCAGCCCCAGCATTTT
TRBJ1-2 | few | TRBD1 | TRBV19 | CASQRQRQGAGYGYTF | TGTGCCAGTCAACGACAGCGGCAGGGGGCCGGCTATGGCTACACCTTC
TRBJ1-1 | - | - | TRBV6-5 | CASSPWDTVTTEASF | TGTGCCAGCAGTCCGTGGGACACTGTGACGACTGAAGCCTCCTTT
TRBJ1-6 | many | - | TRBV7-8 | CASSFETGLRSYNSPLHF | TGTGCCAGCAGCTTCGAAACGGGACTTAGATCCTATAATTCACCCCTCCACTTT
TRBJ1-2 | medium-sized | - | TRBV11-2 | CASSLGAGFGYTF | TGTGCCAGCAGCTTAGGGGCCGGTTTTGGCTACACCTTC
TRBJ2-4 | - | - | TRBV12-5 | CASGLVPGGSAKNIQYF | TGTGCTAGTGGCTTGGTACCGGGGGGCTCGGCCAAAAACATTCAGTACTTC
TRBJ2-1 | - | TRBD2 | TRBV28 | CASSLWSSGRANNEQFF | TGTGCCAGCAGTTTGTGGTCGAGTGGGAGGGCTAACAATGAGCAGTTCTTC
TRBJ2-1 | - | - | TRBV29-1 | CSVPSHKDIPYNGQFF | TGCAGCGTTCCCTCGCATAAGGACATACCCTACAATGGGCAGTTCTTC
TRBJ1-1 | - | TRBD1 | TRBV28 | CASSRRGWDRGQTESFF | TGTGCCAGCAGCCGTCGTGGGTGGGACAGGGGCCAGACTGAATCTTTCTTT
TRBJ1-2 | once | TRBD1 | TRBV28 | CASSTGVHYVYTF | TGTGCCAGCAGCACAGGGGTTCACTATGTCTACACCTTC
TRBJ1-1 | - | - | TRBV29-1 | CSVEGGKSEAFF | TGCAGCGTTGAGGGGGGGAAGTCTGAAGCTTTCTTC
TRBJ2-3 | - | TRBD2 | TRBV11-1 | CGSSLRQCAGESHF | TGTGGCAGCAGCTTAAGACAATGTGCGGGAGAGTCTCACTTT
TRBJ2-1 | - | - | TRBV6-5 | CVSSVRGWAYNEQFF | TGTGTCAGCAGTGTCCGGGGGTGGGCCTACAATGAGCAGTTCTTC
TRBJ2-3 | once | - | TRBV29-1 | CCTGFGQRTDTQYF | TGCTGCACGGGGTTCGGACAGCGCACAGATACCCAGTATTTT
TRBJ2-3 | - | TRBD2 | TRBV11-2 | CAGSPGLAGPDTQYF | TGCGCCGGCAGCCCTGGACTAGCTGGCCCAGATACGCAGTATTTT
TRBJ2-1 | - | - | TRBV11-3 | CASTSWGARTMGNGQFF | TGTGCCAGCACCTCCTGGGGGGCGCGGACCATGGGCAATGGGCAGTTCTTC
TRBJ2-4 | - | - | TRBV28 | CTSSFMGGAVNIQYF | TGTACCAGCAGTTTTATGGGGGGGGCGGTTAACATTCAGTACTTC
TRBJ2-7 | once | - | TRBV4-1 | CASSQEDRRHVSYEQYF | TGCGCCAGCAGCCAAGAAGATCGAAGACACGTCTCCTACGAGCAGTACTTC
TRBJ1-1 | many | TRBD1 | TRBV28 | CASSFLEGAGRTEAFF | TGTGCCAGCAGTTTCTTGGAGGGGGCGGGGAGAACTGAAGCTTTCTTT
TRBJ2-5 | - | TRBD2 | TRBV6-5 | CACGRRQSQETQYF | TGTGCCTGCGGGAGACGACAGTCCCAAGAGACCCAGTACTTC
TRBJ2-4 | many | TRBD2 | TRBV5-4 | CASSLVGSGRAGKNIQYF | TGTGCCAGCAGCTTGGTCGGTAGCGGGAGGGCCGGCAAAAACATTCAGTACTTC